These 14 T cell receptor beta chains came from one sample sequenced in a study of shared clonotypes between healthy human individuals. Naive CD8 cells lacked CD45RO, underwent positive selection for CCR7 and left out terminally differentiated effector memory CD45RA+ cells. Profiling relied on immunoSEQ multiplex PCR, and the TCRdb table lists in-frame clones only, not all of them. The sample has about 2.1 million clones; 80% to 95% are singletons. The sequencing input was naive CD8+ T cells from PBMCs. The receptors were sampled from a man between 18 and 35 years old in good health. Some clones in this sample may be carry-over from other donors' samples.

V gene TRBV7-6 combines with J gene TRBJ1-2; unclear D gene. The germline V gene has CDR1 SGHVS and CDR2 FNYEAQ. Between the trimmed V and J ends, which lost 5 bases and 8 bases, there was a span of 24 bases. The CDR3 has 16 residues. CDR3 protein: CASSPNPLTAYEGYTF. In DNA, the CDR3 is TGTGCCAGCAGCCCCAACCCGTTAACAGCGTACGAGGGCTACACCTTC.

The genes are TRBV7-9 and TRBJ1-1, with a tentative D call TRBD1 (5 bases). Germline values: CDR1 SEHNR, CDR2 FQNEAQ (reference sequence). V was pared by 3 bases and J by 3 bases, with 11 bases between. The CDR3 covers 14 residues. CDR3 amino acids: CASSLSEGDTEAFF. CDR3 sequence (DNA): TGTGCCAGCAGCTTGTCCGAAGGGGACACTGAAGCTTTCTTT.

This chain links TRBV29-1 with TRBJ2-5; the match to TRBD2 covers 12 bases. CDR1 is SQVTM and CDR2 is ANQGSEA in the germline V gene. There are 15 residues in the CDR3. V dropped 1 base and J dropped 5; count of bases not matched to a gene: 5. CDR3 DNA: TGCAGCGTTGAAGGACTAGCGGGAGTCGGTGAGACCCAGTACTTC. It encodes CSVEGLAGVGETQYF.

The rearrangement links TRBV5-4 to TRBJ2-7; perhaps TRBD2 as D (5 bases). The CDR3 is 14 amino acids. V shed 0 bases and J shed 7 bases, with 14 bases lying between them. Germline assignment: CDR1 SGHNT and CDR2 YYREEE (reference sequence). CDR3 residues: CASSLVANSGEQYF. CDR3 coding DNA: TGTGCCAGCAGCTTGGTGGCCAACTCGGGGGAGCAGTACTTC. The full variable domain, in which reference TRBV5-4 and TRBJ2-7 provide the parts outside the CDR3, is ETGVTQSPTHLIKTRGQQVTLRCSSQSGHNTVSWYQQALGQGPQFIFQYYREEENGRGNFPPRFSGLQFPNYSSELNVNALELDDSALYLCASSLVANSGEQYFGPGTRLTVT.

This clone was seen a single time. The chain links TRBV7-8 to TRBJ2-7, with a weak D call TRBD2 (5 bases). V lost 2 bases to trimming and J lost 4 bases, with 9 bases between them. This CDR3 comprises 13 residues. In germline, CDR1 is SGHVS, CDR2 FQNEAQ. The CDR3 DNA reads as TGTGCCAGCAGCTTAATTGGCGGGTACGAGCAGTACTTC. It translates to CASSLIGGYEQYF.

The chain is built from TRBV28 and TRBJ2-5, with D possibly matching TRBD1 (5 bases). This CDR3 has 13 residues. Germline V CDR1 and CDR2: MDHEN, SYDVKM. V lost 6 bases to trimming and J lost 2 bases, with 10 bases between them. Here the CDR3 reads CASSITGQETQYF. The CDR3 DNA reads TGTGCCAGCAGCATAACAGGACAAGAGACCCAGTACTTC.

Remarks on this clone: Within the sample, other DNA sequences also encode this same CDR3. The V call is TRBV7-9, the J call TRBJ1-1, with unresolved D. V was trimmed by 2 bases and J by 2 bases, leaving 6 bases between them. Germline V gene lookup returns CDR1 SEHNR and CDR2 FQNEAQ (reference sequence). CDR3 length: 13 residues. CDR3 residues: CASSLNGNTEAFF. DNA for the CDR3: TGTGCCAGCAGCTTAAACGGTAACACTGAAGCTTTCTTT.

This clone has only a few counts. At the DNA level, this CDR3 is encoded by other sequences in the same sample as well. The chain is built from TRBV25-1 and TRBJ1-1; D unclear. V was trimmed by 2 bases and J by 2 bases, leaving 3 bases between them. There are 12 residues in the CDR3. The germline CDR1 and CDR2 sequences are MGHDK and SYGVNS. The CDR3 DNA is TGTGCCAGCAGTGAAGGTAACACTGAAGCTTTCTTT. Translated: CASSEGNTEAFF.

The chain is built from TRBV5-6 and TRBJ2-2, with D unclear. From germline, CDR1 is SGHDT and CDR2 YYEEEE. Trimming left V 1 base short and J 6 bases short, with 4 bases between. The CDR3 extends over 12 amino acids. The CDR3 loop reads CASSLSAGELFF. CDR3 bases: TGTGCCAGCAGCTTGAGCGCCGGGGAGCTGTTTTTT. The complete variable domain, with remaining parts taken from reference TRBV5-6 and TRBJ2-2, reads DAGVTQSPTHLIKTRGQQVTLRCSPKSGHDTVSWYQQALGQGPQFIFQYYEEEERQRGNFPDRFSGHQFPNYSSELNVNALLLGDSALYLCASSLSAGELFFGEGSRLTVL.

The chain couples TRBV6-5 to TRBJ1-5, with a possible D match to TRBD1 (6 bases). CDR3 length: 14 residues. The germline V and J ends were trimmed by 6 bases and 6 bases, with 15 bases remaining between them. CDR1 is MNHEY, CDR2 SVGAGI, per germline. The CDR3 coding sequence is TGTGCCAGCAGACCAGGGGTCTCCAGTCAGCCCCAGCATTTT. This sequence encodes CASRPGVSSQPQHF.

V usage is TRBV28 and J usage is TRBJ2-7; D ambiguous. The CDR3 consists of 11 residues. Trimming removed 2 bases at V and 6 bases at J, with 5 bases between. Germline loops: CDR1 MDHEN, CDR2 SYDVKM. The CDR3 loop reads CASSLSPEQYF. The CDR3 DNA reads TGTGCCAGCAGTTTAAGTCCCGAGCAGTACTTC.

The chain employs TRBV20-1 and TRBJ2-2; D not certain. V was pared by 4 bases and J by 5 bases, with 5 bases between. The CDR3 runs 11 residues. Germline V gives CDR1 DFQATT, CDR2 SNEGSKA (reference sequence). The CDR3 protein is CSATFTGELFF. The CDR3 nucleotides are TGCAGTGCTACCTTTACCGGGGAGCTGTTTTTT.

CDR3 region: CASSLEGGKYEQYF. The CDR3 bases are TGTGCCAGCAGCTTAGAAGGGGGGAAGTACGAGCAGTACTTC. The V and J genes are TRBV13 and TRBJ2-7, with D perhaps assigned TRBD1 or TRBD2 (6 bases each). Germline V gives CDR1 PRHDT, CDR2 FYEKMQ (reference sequence). CDR3 size: 14 residues. Trimming pared 1 base from V and 4 bases from J, leaving 11 bases between.

The CDR3 loop reads CASSELAGAYNEQFF. CDR3 sequence (DNA): TGTGCCAGCAGTGAGTTAGCGGGAGCCTACAATGAGCAGTTCTTC. V and J are TRBV27 and TRBJ2-1; 9 positions agree with TRBD2. The germline gives CDR1 MNHEY, CDR2 SMNVEV (reference sequence). The CDR3 spans 15 residues. The trim removed 5 bases at V and 2 bases at J, leaving 4 bases unmatched.